This TCR beta chain is drawn from a study of identical twins. Study outcomes and limitations: Abundant beta clonotypes from cord blood bore fewer insertions; memory repertoires lacked this pattern.

TCRdb used MiXCR to reprocess the 5' RACE reads, holding one entry per CDR3 protein. The sample carries more than 1.5 million distinct CDR3 sequences, about 32% recorded once. A word on this clonotype: The antigen is not known.

The sample comprised cord blood. The receptor was derived from a newborn girl in good health.

In nucleotides, the CDR3 is TGCGCCAGCAGCCAAGTGCGGCGCGCGGGTAATGAAAAACTGTTTTTT. As protein: CASSQVRRAGNEKLFF. The chain uses TRBV4-1 and TRBJ1-4; D is unclear. The CDR3 length is 16 residues. Germline-derived CDR1 and CDR2 are MGHRA and YSYEKL. Between the trimmed V and J ends, which lost 1 base and 4 bases, there was a span of 13 bases.